This T cell receptor (beta chain) appears in the sequencing data of a study of cytomegalovirus exposure and HLA in healthy donors. As for the study in general: Both the approximately 120 validation repertoires and the roughly 620 first-cohort repertoires used the same platform, as reported by a later analysis.

Details on this clone: The antigen is undetermined.

TCRdb's copy holds only in-frame clones and misses some; the assay was immunoSEQ multiplex PCR. The table lists around 93,000 clones, about 85% of them singletons. This CDR3 has 14 amino acids. Looked up from germline, CDR1 is LGHNT and CDR2 is FRNRAP. The V end lost 1 base, the J end lost 5 bases, and 11 bases lay between the germline ends. Overall study results and limits: Most TCR sequences showed up rarely, but some public TCRs showed up in many donors. Reports indicated that the classifier achieved high specificity and sensitivity in diagnosing cytomegalovirus status.

This rearrangement joins TRBV12-5 to TRBJ2-5, with D perhaps matching TRBD1 (5 bases). The sequencing sample was made of PBMCs. The sequence was collected from a man between 18 and 35 years old in good health and CMV-seropositive. CDR3 bases: TGTGCTAGTGGTTTGGGTCAGGGCATTGAGACCCAGTACTTC. Translation gives CASGLGQGIETQYF.